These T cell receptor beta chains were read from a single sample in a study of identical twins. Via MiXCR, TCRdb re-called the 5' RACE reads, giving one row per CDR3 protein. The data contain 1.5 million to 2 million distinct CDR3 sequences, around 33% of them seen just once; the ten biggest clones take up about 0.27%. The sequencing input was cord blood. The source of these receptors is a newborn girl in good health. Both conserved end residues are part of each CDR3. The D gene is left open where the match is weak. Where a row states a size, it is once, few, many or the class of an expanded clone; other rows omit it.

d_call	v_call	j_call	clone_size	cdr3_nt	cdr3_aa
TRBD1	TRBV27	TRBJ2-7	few	TGTGCCAGCAGGCCGGGACAGGGGATATTATACGAGCAGTACTTC	CASRPGQGILYEQYF
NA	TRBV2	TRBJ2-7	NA	TGTGCCAGCAGTGAACAAGGGGGGGGCTCCTACAATGAGCAGTACTTC	CASSEQGGGSYNEQYF
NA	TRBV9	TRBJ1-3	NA	TGTGCCAGCAGCGTAGTACCAGGGGACTCTGGAAACACCATATATTTT	CASSVVPGDSGNTIYF
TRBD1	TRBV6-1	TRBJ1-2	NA	TGTGCCAGCAGTGAAGGGGACAGGCCAGGCTATGGCTACACCTTC	CASSEGDRPGYGYTF
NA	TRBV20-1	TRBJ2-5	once	TGCAGTGCTAGGGACGCCGGGACTGGACAAGAGACCCAGTACTTC	CSARDAGTGQETQYF
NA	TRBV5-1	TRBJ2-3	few	TGCGCCAGCAGCTTTGCAGCCATGGCAGATACGCAGTATTTT	CASSFAAMADTQYF
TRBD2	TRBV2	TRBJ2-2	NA	TGTGCCAGCAGTGAACTAGCGGGAGCCGGGGAGCTGTTTTTT	CASSELAGAGELFF
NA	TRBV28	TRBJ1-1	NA	TGTGCCAGCAGTTTATTTGGGACATCCAACACTGAAGCTTTCTTT	CASSLFGTSNTEAFF
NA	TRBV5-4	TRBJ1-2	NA	TGTGCCAGCAACCAAGACGCGACAAGCTATGGCTACACCTTC	CASNQDATSYGYTF
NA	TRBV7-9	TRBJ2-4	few	TGTGCCAGCAGCTTAGGAGAGGCGAGAAACATTCAGTACTTC	CASSLGEARNIQYF
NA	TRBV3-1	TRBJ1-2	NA	TGTGCCAGCAGCCCCGGGACGAACTATGGCTACATCTTC	CASSPGTNYGYIF
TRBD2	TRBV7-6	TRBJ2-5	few	TGTGCCAGCAGCGCCCAACCGGGGCTAGCGGGGGCGCGGGACCAGTACTTC	CASSAQPGLAGARDQYF
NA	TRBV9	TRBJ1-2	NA	TGTGCCAGCAGCGTAGACAGGCGACCATATGGCTACACCTTC	CASSVDRRPYGYTF
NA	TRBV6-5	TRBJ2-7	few	TGTGCCAGCAGTTACGGGGCCAGGAAATCCTACGAGCAGTACTTC	CASSYGARKSYEQYF
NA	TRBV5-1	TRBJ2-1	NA	TGCGCCAGCAGCTTTATCAGGGGCTCCTACAATGAGCAGTTCTTC	CASSFIRGSYNEQFF
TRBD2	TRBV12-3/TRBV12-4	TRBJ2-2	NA	TGTGCCAGCAGTTTGAGGCGGGGGGCCGGCGGGGAGCTGTTTTTT	CASSLRRGAGGELFF
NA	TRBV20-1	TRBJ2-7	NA	TGCGGTGCTAGAGATCTGACGGGCTACGAGCAGTACTTC	CGARDLTGYEQYF
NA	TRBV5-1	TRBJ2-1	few	TGCGCCAGCAGCCCCCCGAGACTACGCTCTAATGAGCAGTTCTTC	CASSPPRLRSNEQFF
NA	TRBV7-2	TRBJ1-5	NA	TGTGCCAGCAGCTTAATGTCCAGGAGGAGCAATCAGCCCCAGCATTTT	CASSLMSRRSNQPQHF
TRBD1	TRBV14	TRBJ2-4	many	TGTGCCAGCAGCCGCGAGACAGGGCAAAACATTCAGTACTTC	CASSRETGQNIQYF
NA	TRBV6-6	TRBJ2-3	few	TGTGCCAGCAGTTACTCGTCGGCGGGGGATACGCAGTATTTT	CASSYSSAGDTQYF
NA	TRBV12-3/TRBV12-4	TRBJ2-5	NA	TGTGCCAGCAGTTTGGGCAGGTCCCAGTACTTC	CASSLGRSQYF
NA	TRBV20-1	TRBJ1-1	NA	TGCAGTGCTAGAGCCACGGGACCGGACACTGAAGCTTTCTTT	CSARATGPDTEAFF
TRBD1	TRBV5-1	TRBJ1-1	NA	TGCGCCAGCAGCGGCAGGACAGGGATGAACACTGAAGCTTTCTTT	CASSGRTGMNTEAFF
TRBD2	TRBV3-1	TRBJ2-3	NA	TGTGCCAGCAGCATTCGACTAGCGGACTGGGCAGATACGCAGTATTTT	CASSIRLADWADTQYF
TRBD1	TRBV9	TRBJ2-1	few	TGTGCCAGCAGCGTAGTAGGACAGGGGGCTAATGAGCAGTTCTTC	CASSVVGQGANEQFF
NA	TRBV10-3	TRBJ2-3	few	TGTGCCATCAGCGCCAAAACCTACAGGGGAGGGACAGATACGCAGTATTTT	CAISAKTYRGGTDTQYF
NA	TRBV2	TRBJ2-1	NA	TGTGCCAGCAAATCCAGCCGCAATCCCTACAATGAGCAGTTCTTC	CASKSSRNPYNEQFF
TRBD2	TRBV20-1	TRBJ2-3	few	TGCAGTGCTCGGCGGACTAGGGGACGGGTTGGTACGACAGATACGCAGTATTTT	CSARRTRGRVGTTDTQYF
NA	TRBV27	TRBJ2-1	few	TGTGCCAGCAGTTTAGGCCGGCTTTACAATGAGCAGTTCTTC	CASSLGRLYNEQFF
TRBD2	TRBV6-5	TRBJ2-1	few	TGTGCCAGCAGTCTAGCGGCATTCTCCTACAATGAGCAGTTCTTC	CASSLAAFSYNEQFF
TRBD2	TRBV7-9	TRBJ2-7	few	TGTGCCAGCAGCTCGACTAGCGCCTACAATGAGCAGTACTTC	CASSSTSAYNEQYF
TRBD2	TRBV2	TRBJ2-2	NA	TGTGCCAGCAGTGATCGAGCGGGAGACGGGGAGCTGTTTTTT	CASSDRAGDGELFF
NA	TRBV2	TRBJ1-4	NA	TGTGCCAGCTGGCGGGTGGGCGAAAAACTGTTTTTT	CASWRVGEKLFF
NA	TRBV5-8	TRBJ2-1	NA	TGTGCCAGCAGCTTGACAGGCAAAAACTACAATGAGCAGTTCTTC	CASSLTGKNYNEQFF
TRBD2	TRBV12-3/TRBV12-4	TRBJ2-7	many	TGTGCCAGCAGTAGGACTAGCGGGGTCTACGAGCAGTACTTC	CASSRTSGVYEQYF
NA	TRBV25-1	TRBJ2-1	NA	TGTGCCAGCAGTGAATTATTTCACGGGGGGCACTCCTACAATGAGCAGTTCTTC	CASSELFHGGHSYNEQFF
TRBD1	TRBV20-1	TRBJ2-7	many	TGCAGTGCCTCCCCCGGGACAGCCTACGAGCAGTACTTC	CSASPGTAYEQYF
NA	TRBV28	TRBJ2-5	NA	TGTGCCAGCAGTTTAATAGCGAGTCAAGAGACCCAGTACTTC	CASSLIASQETQYF
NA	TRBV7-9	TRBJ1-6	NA	TGTGCCAGCAACATAGTAGGGGGCTCCTATAATTCACCCCTCCACTTT	CASNIVGGSYNSPLHF
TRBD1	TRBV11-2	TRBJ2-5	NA	TGTGCCAGCAGCTTAGTCAGGGGGCATGAGACCCAGTACTTC	CASSLVRGHETQYF
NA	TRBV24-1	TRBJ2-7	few	TGTGCCACCAGTCCACGGCACCGCTACGAGCAGTACTTC	CATSPRHRYEQYF
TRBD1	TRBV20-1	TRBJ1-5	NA	TGCAGTGCTAGAGATGAGGACAGGGTGCGTCAGCCCCAGCATTTT	CSARDEDRVRQPQHF
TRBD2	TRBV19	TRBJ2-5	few	TGTGCCAGTAGTAACAGCGGGAGTCCAGAGACCCAGTACTTC	CASSNSGSPETQYF
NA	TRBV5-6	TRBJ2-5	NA	TGTGCCAGCAGCTTGGACTTGGTTGTAGAGACCCAGTACTTC	CASSLDLVVETQYF
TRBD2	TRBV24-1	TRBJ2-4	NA	TGTGCCACCAGTGATCCCCGGGGAGGGGCAAACATTCAGTACTTC	CATSDPRGGANIQYF
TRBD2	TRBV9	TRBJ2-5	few	TGTGCCAGCAGCGTATCCCCTCTAGCGGCTAAAGAGACCCAGTACTTC	CASSVSPLAAKETQYF
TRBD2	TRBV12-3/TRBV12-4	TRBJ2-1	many	TGTGCCAGCAGTCTCGGGGGGGCAAGTGAGCAGTTCTTC	CASSLGGASEQFF
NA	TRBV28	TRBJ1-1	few	TGTGCCAGCAGTTTAGAGGTCAGGGGGAACACTGAAGCTTTCTTT	CASSLEVRGNTEAFF